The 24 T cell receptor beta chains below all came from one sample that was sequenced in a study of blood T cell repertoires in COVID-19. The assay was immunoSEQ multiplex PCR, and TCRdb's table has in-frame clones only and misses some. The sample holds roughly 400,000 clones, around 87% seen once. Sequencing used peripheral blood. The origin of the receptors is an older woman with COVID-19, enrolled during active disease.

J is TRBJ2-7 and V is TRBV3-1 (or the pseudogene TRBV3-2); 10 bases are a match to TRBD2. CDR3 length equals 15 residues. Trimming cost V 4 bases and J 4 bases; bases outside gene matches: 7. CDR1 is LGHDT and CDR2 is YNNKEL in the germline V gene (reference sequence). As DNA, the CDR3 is TGTGCCAGCAGCCGCGGGCTAGCGGGGGATTACGAGCAGTACTTC. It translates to CASSRGLAGDYEQYF.

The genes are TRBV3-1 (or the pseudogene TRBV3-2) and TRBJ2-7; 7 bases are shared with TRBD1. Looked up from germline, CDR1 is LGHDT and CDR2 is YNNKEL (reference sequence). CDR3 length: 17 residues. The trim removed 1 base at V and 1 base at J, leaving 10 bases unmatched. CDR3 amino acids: CASSQALTGTASYEQYF. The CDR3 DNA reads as TGTGCCAGCAGCCAAGCCCTCACCGGGACAGCTTCCTACGAGCAGTACTTC.

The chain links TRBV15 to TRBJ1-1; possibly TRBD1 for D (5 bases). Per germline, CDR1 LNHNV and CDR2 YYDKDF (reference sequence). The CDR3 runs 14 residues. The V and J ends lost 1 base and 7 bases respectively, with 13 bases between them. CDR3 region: CATSRGGEGGEAFF. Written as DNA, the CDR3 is TGTGCCACCAGCAGAGGGGGGGAGGGTGGTGAAGCTTTCTTT.

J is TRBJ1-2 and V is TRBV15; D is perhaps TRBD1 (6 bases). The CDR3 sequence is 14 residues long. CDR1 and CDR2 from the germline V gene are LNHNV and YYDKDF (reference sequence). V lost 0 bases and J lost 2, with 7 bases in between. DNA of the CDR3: TGTGCCACCAGCAGAGATACAGGGAACTATGGCTACACCTTC. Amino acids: CATSRDTGNYGYTF.

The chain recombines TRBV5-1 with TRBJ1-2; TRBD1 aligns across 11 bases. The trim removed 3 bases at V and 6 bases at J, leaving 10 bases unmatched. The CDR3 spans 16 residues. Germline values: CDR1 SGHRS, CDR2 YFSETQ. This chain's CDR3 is CASSSSDRGLNHGYTF. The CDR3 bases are TGCGCCAGCAGCTCCTCGGACAGGGGGCTCAACCATGGCTACACCTTC.

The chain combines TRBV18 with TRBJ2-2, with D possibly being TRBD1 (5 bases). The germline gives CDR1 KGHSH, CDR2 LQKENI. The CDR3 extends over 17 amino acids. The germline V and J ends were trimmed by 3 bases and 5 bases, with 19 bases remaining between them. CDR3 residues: CASSPTRVRAQTGELFF. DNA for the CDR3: TGTGCCAGCTCACCCACAAGGGTCAGGGCTCAAACCGGGGAGCTGTTTTTT.

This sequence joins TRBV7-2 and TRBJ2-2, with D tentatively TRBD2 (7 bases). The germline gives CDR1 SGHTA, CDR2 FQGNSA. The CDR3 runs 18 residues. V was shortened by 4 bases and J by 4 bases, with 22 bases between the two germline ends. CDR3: CASSSRIGAGASTGELFF. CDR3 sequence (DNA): TGTGCCAGCAGCTCCCGTATTGGGGCGGGGGCGAGCACCGGGGAGCTGTTTTTT.

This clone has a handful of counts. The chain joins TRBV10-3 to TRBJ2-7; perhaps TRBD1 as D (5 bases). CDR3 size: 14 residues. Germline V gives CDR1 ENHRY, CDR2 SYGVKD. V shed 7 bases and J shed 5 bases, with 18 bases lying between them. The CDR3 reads CAIMNVKGRNEQYF. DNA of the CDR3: TGTGCCATCATGAATGTTAAGGGGCGCAACGAGCAGTACTTC.

CDR3 in amino acids: CSASWQGGGELFF. For the CDR3, the DNA is TGCAGTGCTAGTTGGCAGGGAGGCGGGGAGCTGTTTTTT. This rearrangement joins TRBV20-1 to TRBJ2-2, with D perhaps matching TRBD2 (6 bases). CDR1 and CDR2 (germline): DFQATT, SNEGSKA (reference sequence). The CDR3 spans 13 residues. V gave up 3 bases and J gave up 7 bases, with 12 bases separating them.

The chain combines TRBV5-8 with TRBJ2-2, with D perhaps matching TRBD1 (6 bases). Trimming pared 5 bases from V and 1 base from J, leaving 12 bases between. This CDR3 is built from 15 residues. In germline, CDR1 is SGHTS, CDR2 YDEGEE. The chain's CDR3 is CASRYGQMNTGELFF. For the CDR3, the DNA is TGTGCCAGCAGATATGGACAGATGAACACCGGGGAGCTGTTTTTT. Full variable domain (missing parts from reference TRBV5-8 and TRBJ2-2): EAGVTQSPTHLIKTRGQQATLRCSPISGHTSVYWYQQALGLGLQFLLWYDEGEERNRGNFPPRFSGRQFPNYSSELNVNALELEDSALYLCASRYGQMNTGELFFGEGSRLTVL.

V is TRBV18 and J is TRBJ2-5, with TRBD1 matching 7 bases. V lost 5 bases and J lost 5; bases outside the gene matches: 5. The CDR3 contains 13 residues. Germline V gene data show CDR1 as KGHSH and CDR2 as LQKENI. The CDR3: CASSEQGSETQYF. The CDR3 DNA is TGTGCCAGCTCAGAACAGGGGTCGGAGACCCAGTACTTC.

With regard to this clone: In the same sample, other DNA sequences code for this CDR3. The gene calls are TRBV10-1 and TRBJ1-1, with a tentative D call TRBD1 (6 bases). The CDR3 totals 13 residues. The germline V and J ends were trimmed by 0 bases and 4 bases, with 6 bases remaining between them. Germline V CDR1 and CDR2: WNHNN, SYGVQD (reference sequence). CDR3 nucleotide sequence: TGCGCCAGCAGTGAGTCAGGGGGCACTGAAGCTTTCTTT. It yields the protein CASSESGGTEAFF.

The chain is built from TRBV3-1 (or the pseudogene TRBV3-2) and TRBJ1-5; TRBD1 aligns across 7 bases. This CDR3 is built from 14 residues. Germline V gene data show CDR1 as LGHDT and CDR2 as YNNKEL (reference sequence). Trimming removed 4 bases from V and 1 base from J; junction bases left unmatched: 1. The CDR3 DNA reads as TGTGCCAGCAGCCCACAGGGGAGCAATCAGCCCCAGCATTTT. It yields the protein CASSPQGSNQPQHF.

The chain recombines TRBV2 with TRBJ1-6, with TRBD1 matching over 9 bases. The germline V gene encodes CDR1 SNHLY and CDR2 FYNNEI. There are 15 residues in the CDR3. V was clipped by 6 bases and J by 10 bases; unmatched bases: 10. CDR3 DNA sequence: TGTGCCAGCAGAGCTAGCGACAGGGGGGGATCACCCCTCCACTTT. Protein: CASRASDRGGSPLHF.

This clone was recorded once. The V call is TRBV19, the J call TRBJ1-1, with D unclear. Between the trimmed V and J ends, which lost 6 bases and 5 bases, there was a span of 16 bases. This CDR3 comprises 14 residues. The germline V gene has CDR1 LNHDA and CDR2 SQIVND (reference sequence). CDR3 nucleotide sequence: TGTGCCAGTAGAATATCGGCAGGAAGGACTGAAGCTTTCTTT. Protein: CASRISAGRTEAFF.

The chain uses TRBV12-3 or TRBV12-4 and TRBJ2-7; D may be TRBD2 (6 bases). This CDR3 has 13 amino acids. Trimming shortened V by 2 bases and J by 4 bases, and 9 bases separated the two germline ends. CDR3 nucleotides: TGTGCCAGCAGTTTATTTAGCGGATACGAGCAGTACTTC. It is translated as CASSLFSGYEQYF.

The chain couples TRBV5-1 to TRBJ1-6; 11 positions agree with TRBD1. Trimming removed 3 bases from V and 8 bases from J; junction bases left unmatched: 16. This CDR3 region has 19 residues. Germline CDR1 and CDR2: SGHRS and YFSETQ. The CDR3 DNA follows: TGCGCCAGCAGCTCTACCGGGACAGGGGGTATGGATCCTGATTCACCCCTCCACTTT. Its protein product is CASSSTGTGGMDPDSPLHF.

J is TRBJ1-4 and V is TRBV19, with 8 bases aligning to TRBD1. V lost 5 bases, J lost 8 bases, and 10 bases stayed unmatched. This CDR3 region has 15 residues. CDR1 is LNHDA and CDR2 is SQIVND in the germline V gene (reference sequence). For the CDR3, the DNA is TGTGCCAGTAGTGTCTCCGACAGGGGTTGGGAAAAACTGTTTTTT. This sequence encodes CASSVSDRGWEKLFF.

Written as DNA, the CDR3 is TGTGCCAGCTCACCATCCAGGGAAAATGAAAAACTGTTTTTT. Encoded protein: CASSPSRENEKLFF. This sequence joins TRBV18 and TRBJ1-4, with D possibly being TRBD1 (5 bases). Germline values: CDR1 KGHSH, CDR2 LQKENI. The CDR3 is made up of 14 amino acids. V was cut by 2 bases and J by 5 bases, with 9 bases left in between. The full variable domain, completed using reference TRBV18 and TRBJ1-4, is NAGVMQNPRHLVRRRGQEARLRCSPMKGHSHVYWYRQLPEEGLKFMVYLQKENIIDESGMPKERFSAEFPKEGPSILRIQQVVRGDSAAYFCASSPSRENEKLFFGSGTQLSVL.

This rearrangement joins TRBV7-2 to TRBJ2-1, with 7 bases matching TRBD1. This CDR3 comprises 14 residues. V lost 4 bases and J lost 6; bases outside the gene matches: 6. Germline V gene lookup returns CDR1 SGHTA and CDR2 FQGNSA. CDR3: CASSSQQGPNEQFF. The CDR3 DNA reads TGTGCCAGCAGCTCGCAACAGGGGCCCAATGAGCAGTTCTTC.

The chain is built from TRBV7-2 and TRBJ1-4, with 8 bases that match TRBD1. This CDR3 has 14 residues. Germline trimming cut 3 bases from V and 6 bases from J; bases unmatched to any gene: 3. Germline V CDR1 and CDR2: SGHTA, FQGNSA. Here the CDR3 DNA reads TGTGCCAGCAGCTTTCAGGGGGCTGATGAAAAACTGTTTTTT. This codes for CASSFQGADEKLFF.

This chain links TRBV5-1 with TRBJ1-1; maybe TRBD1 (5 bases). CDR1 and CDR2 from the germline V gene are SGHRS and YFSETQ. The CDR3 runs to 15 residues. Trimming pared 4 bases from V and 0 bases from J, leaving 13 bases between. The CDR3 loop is CASSPGGVMNTEAFF. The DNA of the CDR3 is TGCGCCAGCAGCCCCGGGGGGGTGATGAACACTGAAGCTTTCTTT.

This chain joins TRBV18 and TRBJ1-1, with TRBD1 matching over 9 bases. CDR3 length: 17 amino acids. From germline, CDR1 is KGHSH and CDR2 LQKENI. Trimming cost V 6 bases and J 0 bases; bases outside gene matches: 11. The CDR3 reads CASSRSPGQGLNTEAFF. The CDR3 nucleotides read TGTGCCAGCTCCCGTTCTCCGGGACAGGGACTGAACACTGAAGCTTTCTTT.

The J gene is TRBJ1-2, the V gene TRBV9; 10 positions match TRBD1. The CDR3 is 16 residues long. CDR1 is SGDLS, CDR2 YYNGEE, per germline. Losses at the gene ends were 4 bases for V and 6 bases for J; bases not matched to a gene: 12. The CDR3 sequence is CASSPRDRGLRDGYTF. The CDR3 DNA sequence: TGTGCCAGCAGCCCCCGGGACAGGGGACTTCGGGATGGCTACACCTTC.